The 25 T cell receptor beta chains listed next were all sequenced from one sample in a study of blood T cell repertoires in COVID-19. Sequencing was performed with immunoSEQ multiplex PCR; in TCRdb, only in-frame clones are kept and a portion is missing. The sample records about 120,000 clones, 90% being singletons. The sample consisted of peripheral blood. These receptors all come from a human donor with active COVID-19. The donor label of this sample is uncertain.

This chain links TRBV27 with TRBJ2-5; tentative D call: TRBD1 (5 bases). This CDR3 is built from 12 residues. Germline loops: CDR1 MNHEY, CDR2 SMNVEV (reference sequence). The germline V and J ends were trimmed by 5 bases and 3 bases, with 7 bases remaining between them. CDR3 protein: CASSGREETQYF. CDR3 in DNA: TGTGCCAGCAGTGGCAGGGAAGAGACCCAGTACTTC.

CDR3 coding DNA: TGTGCCAGCAGGGCGACAGGGGGCTCCCCTAGAGCTTTCTTT. Encoded protein: CASRATGGSPRAFF. The V call is TRBV28, the J call TRBJ1-1; TRBD1 agrees at 10 bases. The V segment lost 6 bases and the J segment 10 bases; nucleotides outside the gene matches: 11. The CDR3 is 14 amino acids. From germline, CDR1 is MDHEN and CDR2 SYDVKM.

The chain has TRBV19 and TRBJ1-2, with 12 bases aligning to TRBD1. The J segment lost 5 bases and the V segment lost 5 bases, leaving 12 bases of the junction unmatched. Germline V gives CDR1 LNHDA, CDR2 SQIVND (reference sequence). This CDR3 region has 17 residues. CDR3 in DNA: TGTGCCAGTAGTTCCAGGGACAGGGGGCGGACATCGTATGGCTACACCTTC. Translating it yields CASSSRDRGRTSYGYTF. The full variable domain, its missing parts supplied by reference TRBV19 and TRBJ1-2, is DGGITQSPKYLFRKEGQNVTLSCEQNLNHDAMYWYRQDPGQGLRLIYYSQIVNDFQKGDIAEGYSVSREKKESFPLTVTSAQKNPTAFYLCASSSRDRGRTSYGYTFGSGTRLTVV.

V and J are TRBV19 and TRBJ2-4; 12 bases are a match to TRBD1. The CDR3 runs 15 residues. V dropped 3 bases and J dropped 7; count of bases not matched to a gene: 4. Germline V gives CDR1 LNHDA, CDR2 SQIVND (reference sequence). The DNA of the CDR3 is TGTGCCAGTAGTATGGGGACAGGGGGCCTCAACATTCAGTACTTC. Translated: CASSMGTGGLNIQYF.

The chain combines TRBV2 with TRBJ1-6; D ambiguous. The CDR3 totals 14 residues. Trimming stripped 7 bases from V and 10 bases from J, with 17 bases between. Germline CDR1 SNHLY, CDR2 FYNNEI. As DNA, the CDR3 is TGTGCCAGCATGAGAGACGGGAGGAGATCACCCCTCCACTTT. Its translation is CASMRDGRRSPLHF.

This clone was seen only a few times. This chain joins TRBV4-1 and TRBJ2-7, with 10 bases identical to TRBD2. The length of the CDR3 is 15 residues. V shed 0 bases and J 4 bases; nucleotides not matched to a gene: 3. Looked up from germline, CDR1 is MGHRA and CDR2 is YSYEKL. The CDR3 sequence: CASSQEWTSGYEQYF. CDR3 sequence (DNA): TGCGCCAGCAGCCAAGAGTGGACTAGCGGTTACGAGCAGTACTTC.

The gene calls are TRBV4-3 and TRBJ1-1; D is perhaps TRBD1 (5 bases). V was clipped by 0 bases and J by 4 bases, with 12 bases between them. CDR1 and CDR2 from the germline V gene are LGHNA and YSLEER. The CDR3 spans 15 residues. This chain's CDR3 is CASSQDTGRSTEAFF. In DNA form, the CDR3 reads TGCGCCAGCAGCCAAGATACAGGACGGTCCACTGAAGCTTTCTTT.

This rearrangement joins TRBV3-1 (or the pseudogene TRBV3-2) to TRBJ2-1, with 9 bases identical to TRBD2. Germline-derived CDR1 and CDR2 are LGHDT and YNNKEL (reference sequence). V shed 3 bases and J 0 bases; nucleotides not matched to a gene: 18. The CDR3 is 21 amino acids. CDR3 DNA: TGTGCCAGCAGCCAGAGTTTGGAGGGGAAGCGGGGGGCCGACTCCTACAATGAGCAGTTCTTC. Residues: CASSQSLEGKRGADSYNEQFF.

This clone was picked up many times. The chain combines TRBV11-2 with TRBJ2-1; a weak D match, TRBD2 (5 bases). V was cut by 5 bases and J by 6 bases, with 11 bases left in between. The CDR3 covers 13 residues. Germline V gene lookup returns CDR1 SGHAT and CDR2 FQNNGV. The CDR3 DNA sequence: TGTGCCAGCAGCACGAATCGGGGCAATGAGCAGTTCTTC. Translation: CASSTNRGNEQFF.

This chain links TRBV9 with TRBJ2-3; 7 bases line up with TRBD1. V lost 4 bases, J lost 2 bases, and 10 bases stayed unmatched. Germline CDR1 SGDLS, CDR2 YYNGEE. This CDR3 is built from 16 residues. The CDR3 is CASSTRQGEDTDTQYF. The CDR3 bases are TGTGCCAGCAGCACAAGACAGGGAGAGGACACAGATACGCAGTATTTT.

This clone turned up a few times. This rearrangement joins TRBV14 to TRBJ1-5; 8 bases fit TRBD1. This CDR3 region has 22 residues. The J segment lost 7 bases and the V segment lost 2 bases, leaving 28 bases of the junction unmatched. The germline CDR1 and CDR2 sequences are SGHDN and FVKESK. The DNA for the CDR3 is TGTGCCAGCAGCCAAATAAGTCCCGTGATAGGACAGGGATGGGTGAGCTGGCAGCCCCAGCATTTT. Encoded protein: CASSQISPVIGQGWVSWQPQHF.

The J gene is TRBJ2-1, the V gene TRBV4-3; D possibly corresponds to TRBD2 (5 bases). Germline CDR1 LGHNA, CDR2 YSLEER. This CDR3 comprises 13 residues. V lost 0 bases, J lost 6 bases, and 6 bases lay in between. The CDR3 is CASSQDAGNEQFF. The CDR3 bases are TGCGCCAGCAGCCAAGACGCGGGCAATGAGCAGTTCTTC.

J is TRBJ1-1 and V is TRBV18, with D maybe TRBD1 (6 bases). This CDR3 is 15 amino acids long. Germline V gives CDR1 KGHSH, CDR2 LQKENI. Trimming pared 3 bases from V and 0 bases from J, leaving 11 bases between. The CDR3, as DNA: TGTGCCAGCTCACCGGACAGAACTATGAACACTGAAGCTTTCTTT. Translated: CASSPDRTMNTEAFF. Full variable domain (missing parts from reference TRBV18 and TRBJ1-1): NAGVMQNPRHLVRRRGQEARLRCSPMKGHSHVYWYRQLPEEGLKFMVYLQKENIIDESGMPKERFSAEFPKEGPSILRIQQVVRGDSAAYFCASSPDRTMNTEAFFGQGTRLTVV.

The chain uses TRBV6-4 and TRBJ1-2; 9 bases are a match to TRBD1. This CDR3 is 15 amino acids long. Losses at the gene ends were 6 bases for V and 6 bases for J; bases not matched to a gene: 11. The V gene's germline CDR1 is MRHNA and CDR2 SNTAGT. The CDR3: CASSTTGGSLNGYTF. CDR3 DNA: TGTGCCAGCAGCACCACAGGGGGCTCTTTGAATGGCTACACCTTC.

The chain employs TRBV9 and TRBJ1-2; TRBD1 aligns across 7 bases. V lost 3 bases, J lost 1 base, and 6 bases stayed unmatched. This CDR3 comprises 15 residues. Germline values: CDR1 SGDLS, CDR2 YYNGEE. The CDR3 coding sequence is TGTGCCAGCAGCGGACACGGGACAGTTAACTATGGCTACACCTTC. Residues: CASSGHGTVNYGYTF.

V is TRBV20-1 and J is TRBJ2-3; 11 bases agree with TRBD2. CDR3 length: 18 residues. With 3 bases clipped from V and 1 base from J, the junction kept 12 bases outside the gene matches. Per germline, CDR1 DFQATT and CDR2 SNEGSKA (reference sequence). CDR3 nucleotide sequence: TGCAGTGCTAGTACGGGGACTAGCGGTGTGTGGGGCACAGATACGCAGTATTTT. Protein: CSASTGTSGVWGTDTQYF.

The rearrangement joins TRBV5-1 to TRBJ2-2, with D possibly TRBD2 on 5 matching bases. V shed 5 bases and J shed 6 bases, with 11 bases lying between them. Germline-derived CDR1 and CDR2 are SGHRS and YFSETQ. The CDR3 contains 13 residues. In DNA form, the CDR3 reads TGCGCCAGCAGGAAACCCGGGGCCGGGGAGCTGTTTTTT. It yields the protein CASRKPGAGELFF.

V usage is TRBV2 and J usage is TRBJ1-2; a weak D match, TRBD1 (6 bases). Germline assignment: CDR1 SNHLY and CDR2 FYNNEI. This CDR3 spans 12 amino acids. Trimming took 7 bases from V and 8 from J, leaving 14 bases between them. The CDR3 bases are TGTGCCAGCAAGGGGGAAACTAGGGGCTACACCTTC. This gives the protein CASKGETRGYTF.

This clone was observed a few times. The genes are TRBV7-2 and TRBJ2-1; tentatively, D is TRBD1 (6 bases). Deletions cut 1 base from V and 5 bases from J, with 12 bases between. Germline V lookup: CDR1 SGHTA, CDR2 FQGNSA. This CDR3 is built from 15 residues. CDR3 DNA sequence: TGTGCCAGCAGCTTAGAAAGGGGGTTGGACAATGAGCAGTTCTTC. This gives the protein CASSLERGLDNEQFF.

The V and J genes are TRBV19 and TRBJ1-2; D gene uncertain. The CDR3 has 15 amino acids. The germline CDR1 and CDR2 sequences are LNHDA and SQIVND (reference sequence). V was cut by 6 bases and J by 6 bases, with 20 bases left in between. The CDR3 spells CASRALGERSDGYTF. CDR3 coding DNA: TGTGCCAGTAGGGCCCTCGGGGAGAGATCGGATGGCTACACCTTC.

V is TRBV19 and J is TRBJ1-4; no clear D gene. V was cut by 5 bases and J by 0 bases, with 4 bases left in between. The CDR3 covers 13 residues. CDR1 is LNHDA, CDR2 SQIVND, per germline (reference sequence). CDR3 in amino acids: CASSAATNEKLFF. The CDR3 coding sequence is TGTGCCAGTAGTGCGGCAACTAATGAAAAACTGTTTTTT.

The genes are TRBV5-1 and TRBJ2-1; 7 nucleotides match TRBD1. Germline V gene sequence: CDR1 SGHRS, CDR2 YFSETQ. The CDR3 is made up of 18 amino acids. V shed 3 bases and J 0 bases; nucleotides not matched to a gene: 12. DNA for the CDR3: TGCGCCAGCAGCTGGGGCCAACAGGGGTCGAGCTCCTACAATGAGCAGTTCTTC. It translates to CASSWGQQGSSSYNEQFF.

This clone was recorded a few times. J is TRBJ2-1 and V is TRBV21-1; the D segment call TRBD1 is taken from the table without a DNA check. TRBV21-1 is termed a pseudogene. There are 15 residues in the CDR3. Here the CDR3 reads CASSNYLDRVKEQFF. In nucleotides, the CDR3 is TGTGCCAGCAGCAACTATTTGGACAGGGTTAAGGAGCAGTTCTTC.

This clone was counted a few times. The rearrangement links TRBV7-9 to TRBJ1-1; no firm D call. Germline V lookup: CDR1 SEHNR, CDR2 FQNEAQ (reference sequence). V dropped 5 bases and J dropped 6 bases, with 16 bases sitting between them. The CDR3 length is 14 residues. This CDR3 reads CASSQQRGVAEAFF. Written as DNA, the CDR3 is TGTGCCAGCAGCCAACAGCGGGGAGTCGCTGAAGCTTTCTTT.

CDR3 amino acids: CASSFGQGSNQPQHF. The CDR3 DNA is TGTGCCAGCAGTTTTGGGCAGGGTAGCAATCAGCCCCAGCATTTT. The rearrangement joins TRBV28 to TRBJ1-5, with D tentatively TRBD1 (5 bases). CDR3 length: 15 amino acids. V gave up 3 bases and J gave up 0 bases, with 9 bases separating them. CDR1 and CDR2 (germline): MDHEN, SYDVKM.